The T cell receptor beta chain described here comes from a study of T-cell memory formation after mild COVID-19. General observations from the study: Mostly located in CM and EM were contracting CD4+ clones, with contracting CD8+ clones located in EMRA.

In this sample, this clonotype turned up once. The antigen is unknown. With 5 bases removed from V and 4 bases from J, the gap between germline ends came to 18 bases. Germline V lookup: CDR1 SEHNR, CDR2 FQNEAQ (reference sequence). The CDR3 consists of 15 residues. UMIs and sample barcodes were carried by the TCR alpha and TCR beta cDNA libraries that 5'RACE produced using constant-segment primers. MiXCR, applied by TCRdb to the 5' RACE reads, yields one record per CDR3 protein. The sample contains 300,000 to 400,000 distinct CDR3 sequences, approximately 27% of which appear only once. This sequence originates from an adult woman who had mild COVID-19 (a few samples of this study predate the infection). Cell type and time point are not known. The gene calls are TRBV7-9 and TRBJ2-7; perhaps D is TRBD1 or TRBD2 (5 bases each). Sequencing input: PBMCs or a T cell subset sorted from them (not recorded which). The CDR3 loop is CASSPGHGREYEQYF. The DNA for the CDR3 is TGTGCCAGCAGCCCCGGCCACGGCAGGGAGTACGAGCAGTACTTC.